The entry below gives a single T cell receptor (beta chain) sequence along with its context. The sample has other DNA sequences that encode this CDR3 too. Sequencing used immunoSEQ multiplex PCR; TCRdb keeps in-frame clones, though not all of them. The sample shows about 150,000 clones, just under 90% of them seen only once. These data originate in a study of blood T cell repertoires in COVID-19. The TCR comes from a woman between 50 and 59 years old with active or convalescent COVID-19. Sequenced: peripheral blood.

CDR3 region: CASSSQGGGTDTQYF. Written as DNA, the CDR3 is TGCGCCAGCAGCTCGCAGGGCGGGGGCACAGATACGCAGTATTTT. This chain uses TRBV5-1 with TRBJ2-3, with a weak D call TRBD2 (6 bases). V was pared by 3 bases and J by 1 base, with 12 bases between. The CDR3 runs to 15 residues. Germline lookup yields CDR1 SGHRS and CDR2 YFSETQ.